Following are 11 T cell receptor beta chains from one sample sequenced in a study of read filtering for tumor transcriptome and immune sequencing. This library used roughly 370 ng RNA and molecular barcoded adaptors spanning alpha/delta and beta/gamma chains. TCRdb reprocessed the reads with MiXCR, giving one entry per CDR3 protein. The sample holds approximately 62,000 distinct CDR3 sequences, roughly 19% seen once. The sequenced sample was a population of CD138-negative cells sorted from bone marrow. All receptors come from a donor aged 40 or older with multiple myeloma.

The V and J genes are TRBV20-1 and TRBJ2-3; D is unclear. V was trimmed by 6 bases and J by 6 bases, leaving 16 bases between them. Per germline, CDR1 DFQATT and CDR2 SNEGSKA (reference sequence). This CDR3 is built from 13 residues. Written as DNA, the CDR3 is TGCAGTGCCCTGGTCGGCGACACCGATACGCAGTATTTT. Protein product: CSALVGDTDTQYF.

This clonotype has at least ten counts. The chain links TRBV4-2 to TRBJ2-1; 8 bases match TRBD2. Germline assignment: CDR1 LGHNA and CDR2 YNFKEQ. V dropped 0 bases and J dropped 5; count of bases not matched to a gene: 9. CDR3 length: 17 amino acids. DNA of the CDR3: TGTGCCAGCAGCCAAGATCCCCCAGCGGGAGCCAACAATGAGCAGTTCTTC. Protein product: CASSQDPPAGANNEQFF.

This chain links TRBV20-1 with TRBJ2-1; 7 bases align to TRBD2. The CDR3 is 14 residues long. In germline, CDR1 is DFQATT, CDR2 SNEGSKA (reference sequence). V gave up 6 bases and J gave up 15 bases; unmatched junction bases: 20. The DNA for the CDR3 is TGCAGTGCCCCAGTGATTAGCGGGCAAAGGAAGCGGTTCTTC. Translated: CSAPVISGQRKRFF.

This clonotype was seen at least ten times. The J gene is TRBJ2-2, the V gene TRBV6-2 or TRBV6-3, with a weak D call TRBD2 (5 bases). This CDR3 comprises 17 residues. Germline V gives CDR1 MNHEY, CDR2 SVGEGT. The V end was cut by 5 bases, the J end by 2 bases, with 18 bases between. Here the CDR3 DNA reads TGTGCCAGCAGTGGAGACGGGGTCCACCGTAACACCGGGGAGCTGTTTTTT. It encodes CASSGDGVHRNTGELFF.

A few counts support this clonotype. The chain recombines TRBV30 with TRBJ1-2; no reliable D call. The CDR3 loop spans 14 amino acids. V lost 4 bases to trimming and J lost 2 bases, with 14 bases between them. The germline V gene encodes CDR1 GTSNPN and CDR2 SVGIG (reference sequence). CDR3 region: CAWTQGRNNYGYTF. CDR3 bases: TGTGCCTGGACCCAAGGACGGAACAACTATGGCTACACCTTC.

This clonotype was recorded many times. This sequence joins TRBV2 and TRBJ2-1; TRBD1 might be the D (6 bases). The ends were cut back, 7 bases at V and 4 bases at J, with 8 bases in the middle. CDR1 and CDR2 from the germline V gene are SNHLY and FYNNEI. The CDR3 spans 12 residues. The DNA of the CDR3 is TGTGCCAGCACCGGACAGTACAATGAGCAGTTCTTC. The encoded protein is CASTGQYNEQFF.

The chain employs TRBV19 and TRBJ2-1; unclear D gene. Trimming took off 4 bases at V and 7 bases at J, with 11 bases between the two ends. CDR1 and CDR2 from the germline V gene are LNHDA and SQIVND (reference sequence). CDR3 length: 13 residues. The CDR3 reads CASSRALMNEQFF. As DNA, the CDR3 is TGTGCCAGTAGTAGGGCGCTTATGAATGAGCAGTTCTTC.

About this clonotype: A read error may produce the germline difference seen at one junction end. V is TRBV7-2 and J is TRBJ2-3, with D possibly being TRBD2 (6 bases). CDR3 length: 14 amino acids. Germline V gene data show CDR1 as SGHTA and CDR2 as FQGNSA. CDR3 sequence reads: CASSQTRVTATQYF. In DNA form, the CDR3 reads TGTGCCAGCAGCCAGACTAGGGTCACAGCTACGCAGTATTTT.

This clonotype occurred many times. The germline gene is not matched at one end of the junction; a read error may be the cause. The chain uses TRBV9 and TRBJ1-1, with D possibly TRBD1 on 6 matching bases. Germline CDR1 and CDR2: SGDLS and YYNGEE. This CDR3 comprises 15 residues. CDR3: CASSMKGPGVPEAFF. CDR3 bases: TGTGCCAGCAGCATGAAGGGGCCAGGGGTACCTGAAGCCTTCTTT.

The chain combines TRBV7-8 with TRBJ2-1; TRBD1 agrees at 7 bases. V was pared by 6 bases and J by 7 bases, with 6 bases of the junction left unmatched. CDR3 length: 13 amino acids. In germline, CDR1 is SGHVS, CDR2 FQNEAQ. CDR3 region: CASRTTGSNEQFF. The DNA for the CDR3 is TGTGCCAGCAGGACGACAGGGTCGAATGAGCAGTTCTTC.

At least ten counts were recorded for this clonotype. CDR3 sequence (DNA): TGTGCCAGCAGCTTACGCGGACACTGGACTGAAGCTTTCTTT. As protein: CASSLRGHWTEAFF. The rearrangement joins TRBV7-2 to TRBJ1-1; tentatively, D is TRBD1 (5 bases). CDR3 length: 14 residues. Germline CDR1 is SGHTA and CDR2 is FQGNSA. V was trimmed by 2 bases and J by 5 bases, leaving 12 bases between them.